This TCR beta chain was profiled in a study of T cell repertoires in cytomegalovirus infection (dated by TCRdb to the late 2010s). Study-level background: Donor HLA type was relevant to the analysis, as public TCR beta signatures indicated carriage of CMV infection together with the matching HLA type.

Sequencing instrument: Illumina HiSeq 1500. TCRdb trimmed the raw reads at Q25, called clones with MiXCR and kept productive beta chains. Rows merge per CDR3 protein into single entries with the most common DNA and genes. The sample table lists over 300,000 distinct CDR3 sequences, over 7.5% of them with a count of one. The ten top clones hold 4.3% of the sample. Taken from cysteine to phenylalanine, the CDR3 has 16 residues. The kept DNA is CDR3 alone, 48 bases in frame from the first base. V and J are trimmed by 2 bases and 0 bases, and the gene matches miss 5 bases of the junction. In the germline V gene (reference sequence), CDR1 corresponds to SGHAT and CDR2 to FQDESV. What the authors observed across the whole study: Cumulative frequency of public TCR beta family members discriminated carriers of CMV infection plus the relevant HLA type in this cohort and an independent 352-donor cohort. In the ex vivo response, HLA-C-restricted CMV-specific TCR beta clonotypes were dominant, and in two of eight donors the single most frequent clonotype came from this HLA-C-restricted group.

This clonotype turned up a few times. Which antigen it targets is not known. Base-call qualities are not available, and no considerably larger clone is one nucleotide away. Sequenced: PBMCs. The V and J segments used are TRBV11-1 and TRBJ2-5, and TRBD2 matches 8 of the central bases. This clonotype originated in a human donor in good health (CMV status not recorded). Some clones in this sample may be carry-over from other donors' samples. The encoded CDR3 is CASSLSAGGYQETQYF. The DNA reads as follows: TGTGCCAGCAGCTTATCGGCGGGAGGTTACCAAGAGACCCAGTACTTC.